The 16 T cell receptor beta chains below come from one sample, sequenced in a study of cytomegalovirus exposure and HLA in healthy donors. Repertoires were generated with immunoSEQ multiplex PCR, while TCRdb's copy carries only in-frame clones and drops some. The sample shows 160,000 or so clones, approximately 87% of them seen only once. Sequencing was carried out using PBMCs. The receptor set was obtained from a woman in her twenties or thirties in good health and CMV-seronegative.

V is TRBV7-9 and J is TRBJ1-1; D is undetermined. Trimming removed 5 bases at V and 3 bases at J, with 10 bases between. CDR3 length: 13 residues. Germline V gene data show CDR1 as SEHNR and CDR2 as FQNEAQ (reference sequence). This chain's CDR3 is CASSPHRDTEAFF. DNA of the CDR3: TGTGCCAGCAGCCCCCACAGAGACACTGAAGCTTTCTTT. Using reference TRBV7-9 and TRBJ1-1 for the parts outside the CDR3, the full variable domain is DTGVSQNPRHKITKRGQNVTFRCDPISEHNRLYWYRQTLGQGPEFLTYFQNEAQLEKSRLLSDRFSAERPKGSFSTLEIQRTEQGDSAMYLCASSPHRDTEAFFGQGTRLTVV.

The J gene is TRBJ2-1, the V gene TRBV2; TRBD1 matches at 7 bases. The CDR3 consists of 14 residues. The germline V gene has CDR1 SNHLY and CDR2 FYNNEI. V gave up 9 bases and J gave up 4 bases; unmatched junction bases: 9. The CDR3 region is CASKQDRNYNEQFF. The CDR3 bases are TGTGCCAGTAAACAGGACAGGAATTACAATGAGCAGTTCTTC.

The chain has TRBV30 and TRBJ2-6; 7 nucleotides agree with TRBD1. Trimming cost V 1 base and J 2 bases; bases outside gene matches: 2. The CDR3 runs to 15 residues. Germline lookup yields CDR1 GTSNPN and CDR2 SVGIG (reference sequence). DNA of the CDR3: TGTGCCTGGAGTGAAGGGGGCACTGGGGCCAACGTCCTGACTTTC. Its protein is CAWSEGGTGANVLTF.

This chain uses TRBV13 with TRBJ1-4; D not certain. Between the trimmed V and J ends, which lost 0 bases and 3 bases, there was a span of 5 bases. This CDR3 has 14 amino acids. Looked up from germline, CDR1 is PRHDT and CDR2 is FYEKMQ (reference sequence). The CDR3 coding sequence is TGTGCCAGCAGCTTAGGACAGCCTAATGAAAAACTGTTTTTT. Amino acids: CASSLGQPNEKLFF.

V gene TRBV5-1 combines with J gene TRBJ2-4; D is uncertain. This CDR3 is 16 amino acids long. V shed 0 bases and J shed 3 bases, with 13 bases lying between them. Germline assignment: CDR1 SGHRS and CDR2 YFSETQ. CDR3: CASSLVEPGFKNIQYF. The CDR3 DNA sequence: TGCGCCAGCAGCTTGGTGGAGCCCGGATTCAAAAACATTCAGTACTTC.

This chain uses TRBV6-1 with TRBJ1-1; the D is unclear. There are 13 residues in the CDR3. V dropped 7 bases and J dropped 10 bases, with 19 bases sitting between them. The germline V gene has CDR1 MNHNS and CDR2 SASEGT. This CDR3 is CASMSVGRGGAFF. CDR3 bases: TGTGCCAGCATGTCTGTAGGTCGGGGTGGAGCTTTCTTT.

The J gene is TRBJ2-7, the V gene TRBV10-3; D ambiguous. From germline, CDR1 is ENHRY and CDR2 SYGVKD. This CDR3 comprises 13 residues. The V end lost 10 bases, the J end lost 0 bases, and 13 bases lay between the germline ends. Written as DNA, the CDR3 is TGTGCCACGCAGGCCCACAACTCCTACGAGCAGTACTTC. It codes for CATQAHNSYEQYF.

Concerning this clone itself: Other DNA sequences in the same sample also yield this CDR3. J is TRBJ2-7 and V is TRBV5-1, with D possibly matching TRBD2 (6 bases). The CDR3 has 13 residues. V lost 4 bases and J 4 bases, leaving 12 bases between the germline ends. CDR1 and CDR2 (germline): SGHRS, YFSETQ. CDR3 DNA sequence: TGCGCCAGCAGCCCGACTGGGGGGTACGAGCAGTACTTC. The encoded protein is CASSPTGGYEQYF.

This chain uses TRBV9 with TRBJ1-2; no reliable D call. CDR1 SGDLS and CDR2 YYNGEE come from the germline V gene. The CDR3 loop spans 13 amino acids. The V gene lost 0 bases and the J gene lost 5 bases, with 8 bases spanning the gap. This chain's CDR3 is CASSVDVNYGYTF. DNA for the CDR3: TGTGCCAGCAGCGTAGATGTTAATTATGGCTACACCTTC.

This clone was seen just once. V usage is TRBV6-6 and J usage is TRBJ1-3; maybe TRBD1 (6 bases). This CDR3 is built from 13 residues. Germline V gene data show CDR1 as MNHNY and CDR2 as SVGAGI (reference sequence). Trimming left V 8 bases short and J 4 bases short, with 12 bases between. Here the CDR3 reads CASAGAGGNTIYF. CDR3 bases: TGTGCCAGCGCAGGGGCAGGGGGAAACACCATATATTTT.

The chain combines TRBV7-4 with TRBJ1-1; D might be TRBD1 (6 bases). The CDR3 length is 14 residues. V lost 1 base, J lost 6 bases, and 12 bases lay in between. CDR1 SGHVT and CDR2 SQSDAQ come from the germline V gene. The CDR3 is CASSLGGRGAEAFF. The CDR3 nucleotides read TGTGCCAGCAGCTTAGGAGGCAGGGGAGCTGAAGCTTTCTTT.

The chain uses TRBV15 and TRBJ1-2; weak D call: TRBD1 (5 bases). Trimming left V 1 base short and J 11 bases short, with 20 bases between. Germline V gene data show CDR1 as LNHNV and CDR2 as YYDKDF (reference sequence). This CDR3 has 15 amino acids. The CDR3 DNA reads as TGTGCCACCAGCAGAGCCCCTTTGGGCCCCGGGGGTTACACCTTC. Its protein product is CATSRAPLGPGGYTF.

V gene TRBV19 combines with J gene TRBJ1-5; TRBD1 agrees at 9 bases. The CDR3 is 16 amino acids. J was trimmed by 2 bases and V by 5 bases; bases with no gene match: 7. Germline CDR1 LNHDA, CDR2 SQIVND (reference sequence). CDR3 bases: TGTGCCAGTAGTCCCGGGACAGGGAGGCGCAATCAGCCCCAGCATTTT. Translating gives CASSPGTGRRNQPQHF.

The chain couples TRBV6-6 to TRBJ1-4; the D gene is possibly TRBD1 (5 bases). Trimming left V 5 bases short and J 0 bases short, with 7 bases between. The length of the CDR3 is 14 residues. Germline V CDR1 and CDR2: MNHNY, SVGAGI (reference sequence). CDR3 nucleotides: TGTGCCAGCAGTAAACAGGCAACTAATGAAAAACTGTTTTTT. Its translation is CASSKQATNEKLFF.

This clone has just one count. Other DNA sequences in this specimen translate into the identical CDR3. The J gene is TRBJ2-1, the V gene TRBV5-1; 9 bases align to TRBD1. J gave up 3 bases and V 0 bases, and 4 bases lay outside the gene matches. This CDR3 comprises 16 residues. Germline V gene lookup returns CDR1 SGHRS and CDR2 YFSETQ. The CDR3 region has the DNA TGCGCCAGCAGCTTGGGGGACAGGGAGCTCTACAATGAGCAGTTCTTC. Its translation: CASSLGDRELYNEQFF.

J is TRBJ2-5 and V is TRBV5-1; 14 positions match TRBD2. Germline V gives CDR1 SGHRS, CDR2 YFSETQ. The junction had 5 bases not matched to a gene; V was cut back by 6 bases and J by 1 base. The CDR3 is 16 amino acids. The CDR3, as DNA: TGCGCCAGCAAGCTCGGGACTAGCGGGGGCCAAGAGACCCAGTACTTC. It codes for CASKLGTSGGQETQYF. The entire variable domain, with the rest obtained from reference TRBV5-1 and TRBJ2-5, is as follows: KAGVTQTPRYLIKTRGQQVTLSCSPISGHRSVSWYQQTPGQGLQFLFEYFSETQRNKGNFPGRFSGRQFSNSRSEMNVSTLELGDSALYLCASKLGTSGGQETQYFGPGTRLLVL.